This TCR beta chain is drawn from a study of cytomegalovirus exposure and HLA in healthy donors. CDR3 size: 14 residues. Trimming took 4 bases from V and 4 from J; bases not matched to a gene: 5. Germline V lookup: CDR1 SGDLS, CDR2 YYNGEE. Only in-frame clones appear in the TCRdb table, and some are missing; sequencing was by immunoSEQ multiplex PCR. This table holds roughly 300,000 clones, 88% found once. The source is a young woman in good health and CMV-seronegative. Sequenced sample: PBMCs. The chain has TRBV9 and TRBJ2-7; 10 bases match TRBD2. In DNA form, the CDR3 reads TGTGCCAGCAGCCCATTAGCGGGAGGATACGAGCAGTACTTC. It codes for CASSPLAGGYEQYF.